The 24 T cell receptor beta chains below all came from one sample that was sequenced in a study of memory CD8 T cells in hepatitis C reinfection. Here immunoSEQ multiplex PCR was the method, and the copy in TCRdb shows in-frame clones only, minus some. Of about 47,000 clones in the sample, 88% were seen once. Time point here: peak reinfection, 3 to 8 weeks after reinfection detection. Sorted cells were sequenced directly ex vivo without any in vitro expansion. The specimen was naive CD8+ T cells sorted from blood. All receptors come from a man between 18 and 29 years old with hepatitis C virus infection.

The chain carries TRBV19 and TRBJ1-5; no clear D. Trimming took 6 bases from V and 3 from J, leaving 12 bases between them. The germline V gene encodes CDR1 LNHDA and CDR2 SQIVND (reference sequence). This CDR3 has 14 residues. The CDR3 nucleotides are TGTGCCAGTAGCCCTGTTGGCAACAATCAGCCCCAGCATTTT. Translation: CASSPVGNNQPQHF. Using reference TRBV19 and TRBJ1-5 for the parts outside the CDR3, the full variable domain is DGGITQSPKYLFRKEGQNVTLSCEQNLNHDAMYWYRQDPGQGLRLIYYSQIVNDFQKGDIAEGYSVSREKKESFPLTVTSAQKNPTAFYLCASSPVGNNQPQHFGDGTRLSIL.

The CDR3 sequence is CASSVGGGGTGELFF. DNA of the CDR3: TGTGCCAGCAGCGTAGGTGGGGGGGGGACCGGGGAGCTGTTTTTT. The J gene is TRBJ2-2, the V gene TRBV9, with TRBD2 matching 7 bases. The CDR3 consists of 15 residues. V lost 0 bases to trimming and J lost 5 bases; unmatched junction nucleotides: 4. Germline V gene lookup returns CDR1 SGDLS and CDR2 YYNGEE.

The chain couples TRBV5-6 to TRBJ1-5, with TRBD1 as a possible D gene (5 bases). Trimming removed 0 bases at V and 4 bases at J, with 8 bases between. This CDR3 is 14 amino acids long. Looked up from germline, CDR1 is SGHDT and CDR2 is YYEEEE. This CDR3 is CASSLGGRNQPQHF. The CDR3 DNA is TGTGCCAGCAGCTTGGGGGGCAGGAATCAGCCCCAGCATTTT.

The chain carries TRBV9 and TRBJ2-7; 8 nucleotides agree with TRBD1. Looked up from germline, CDR1 is SGDLS and CDR2 is YYNGEE. V was clipped by 6 bases and J by 5 bases; unmatched bases: 10. This CDR3 region has 14 residues. Written as DNA, the CDR3 is TGTGCCAGCACCACCGGACAGGGAGTGGACGAGCAGTACTTC. Protein: CASTTGQGVDEQYF.

CDR3 in DNA: TGCGCCAGCAGTCCTCCGGGACAGGCAGATACGCAGTATTTT. It encodes CASSPPGQADTQYF. The chain uses TRBV23-1 and TRBJ2-3; TRBD1 aligns across 8 bases. TRBV23-1 is classed as an ORF, of uncertain function. The CDR3 totals 14 residues. With 4 bases clipped from V and 4 bases from J, the junction kept 4 bases outside the gene matches.

V usage is TRBV7-6 and J usage is TRBJ1-6; 8 bases are shared with TRBD1. Germline V CDR1 and CDR2: SGHVS, FNYEAQ. The junction had 3 bases not matched to a gene; V was cut back by 1 base and J by 10 bases. CDR3 length equals 14 residues. CDR3: CASSLGQGQSPLHF. The CDR3 DNA reads TGTGCCAGCAGCTTAGGACAGGGGCAGTCACCCCTCCACTTT. Variable domain in full (rest from reference TRBV7-6 and TRBJ1-6): GAGVSQSPRYKVTKRGQDVALRCDPISGHVSLYWYRQALGQGPEFLTYFNYEAQQDKSGLPNDRFSAERPEGSISTLTIQRTEQRDSAMYRCASSLGQGQSPLHFGNGTRLTVT.

The chain has TRBV6-5 and TRBJ1-5; TRBD1 matches at 8 bases. The CDR3 is made up of 15 amino acids. Germline V gives CDR1 MNHEY, CDR2 SVGAGI. Trimming removed 6 bases from V and 1 base from J; junction bases left unmatched: 5. CDR3 loop: CASRSRQGSNQPQHF. As DNA, the CDR3 is TGTGCCAGCAGATCTCGACAGGGGAGCAATCAGCCCCAGCATTTT.

The chain employs TRBV4-3 and TRBJ1-2; D uncertain. V lost 1 base to trimming and J lost 8 bases, with 14 bases between them. This CDR3 contains 14 residues. Germline V CDR1 and CDR2: LGHNA, YSLEER. CDR3 nucleotide sequence: TGCGCCAGCAGCCAAGCTGGAGAAGTATTGGGCTACACCTTC. Protein sequence: CASSQAGEVLGYTF.

This chain uses TRBV30 with TRBJ1-2; 7 positions agree with TRBD1. The CDR3 is made up of 14 amino acids. V lost 5 bases and J lost 5; bases outside the gene matches: 11. Germline V gene data show CDR1 as GTSNPN and CDR2 as SVGIG (reference sequence). CDR3 region: CAWATTGLWYGYTF. Written as DNA, the CDR3 is TGTGCCTGGGCGACGACAGGGTTATGGTATGGCTACACCTTC.

V usage is TRBV5-8 and J usage is TRBJ1-3, with 7 positions matching TRBD1. Germline CDR1 and CDR2: SGHTS and YDEGEE. The CDR3 runs 15 residues. The V gene end was trimmed by 0 bases and the J gene end by 2 bases; junction bases not matched to a gene: 2. CDR3 in amino acids: CASSLDRGTGNTIYF. The CDR3 nucleotides are TGTGCCAGCAGCTTGGACAGGGGCACTGGAAACACCATATATTTT.

The table lists this clone with a few counts. The J gene is TRBJ1-4, the V gene TRBV4-1, with TRBD1 matching over 7 bases. V dropped 6 bases and J dropped 6; count of bases not matched to a gene: 10. The CDR3 sequence is 15 residues long. CDR1 and CDR2 from the germline V gene are MGHRA and YSYEKL. CDR3 residues: CASRRREGAYEKLFF. DNA for the CDR3: TGCGCCAGCAGGCGCCGGGAGGGGGCGTATGAAAAACTGTTTTTT.

This clone turned up a few times. V gene TRBV5-4 combines with J gene TRBJ1-3; a weak D match, TRBD1 (5 bases). CDR1 is SGHNT, CDR2 YYREEE, per germline (reference sequence). The CDR3 spans 17 residues. V was pared by 0 bases and J by 4 bases, with 17 bases between. CDR3 sequence: CASSLVPGDFGGNTIYF. In nucleotides, the CDR3 is TGTGCCAGCAGCTTGGTTCCGGGGGATTTCGGAGGAAACACCATATATTTT.

The chain carries TRBV19 and TRBJ2-1, with a tentative D call TRBD2 (5 bases). Germline CDR1 LNHDA, CDR2 SQIVND (reference sequence). The CDR3 runs 15 residues. The V and J ends lost 3 bases and 1 base respectively, with 10 bases between them. This CDR3 reads CASSMEARSYNEQFF. The CDR3 DNA reads TGTGCCAGTAGTATGGAGGCTAGGTCCTACAATGAGCAGTTCTTC.

The rearrangement joins TRBV19 to TRBJ2-1; 12 nucleotides line up with TRBD2. The CDR3 contains 16 residues. The junction had 0 bases not matched to a gene; V was cut back by 3 bases and J by 0 bases. Looked up from germline, CDR1 is LNHDA and CDR2 is SQIVND (reference sequence). The CDR3 coding sequence is TGTGCCAGTAGTATGACTAGCGGGGGCTCCTACAATGAGCAGTTCTTC. It encodes CASSMTSGGSYNEQFF.

V usage is TRBV7-6 and J usage is TRBJ2-3; tentatively, D is TRBD2 (6 bases). The CDR3 totals 14 residues. CDR1 is SGHVS and CDR2 is FNYEAQ in the germline V gene. V gave up 5 bases and J gave up 4 bases, with 13 bases separating them. The CDR3 protein is CASSLLGGPDTQYF. The DNA of the CDR3 is TGTGCCAGCAGCCTTCTCGGAGGGCCAGATACGCAGTATTTT.

The rearrangement uses TRBV29-1 and TRBJ2-1; perhaps TRBD1 as D (5 bases). The CDR3 totals 13 residues. Germline lookup yields CDR1 SQVTM and CDR2 ANQGSEA. Trimming cost V 3 bases and J 9 bases, with 15 bases left between them. The CDR3 protein is CSVEGRGEGEQFF. For the CDR3, the DNA is TGCAGCGTTGAGGGAAGGGGCGAAGGTGAGCAGTTCTTC.

This sequence joins TRBV5-1 and TRBJ2-7; D may be TRBD1 (5 bases). CDR1 is SGHRS and CDR2 is YFSETQ in the germline V gene. The CDR3 contains 13 residues. V dropped 4 bases and J dropped 2 bases, with 10 bases sitting between them. The DNA for the CDR3 is TGCGCCAGCAGCGTGACAGTTACCTACGAGCAGTACTTC. Its protein is CASSVTVTYEQYF.

CDR3 protein: CASSHQTGEFLFEAFF. CDR3 DNA: TGTGCCAGCAGCCACCAGACAGGGGAATTCCTCTTTGAAGCTTTCTTT. The chain couples TRBV7-8 to TRBJ1-1; TRBD1 aligns across 8 bases. CDR1 and CDR2 (germline): SGHVS, FQNEAQ. Trimming cost V 5 bases and J 7 bases; bases outside gene matches: 15. The CDR3 is made up of 16 amino acids.

This chain joins TRBV7-9 and TRBJ2-1; 11 nucleotides agree with TRBD2. This CDR3 has 17 amino acids. The junction had 8 bases not matched to a gene; V was cut back by 5 bases and J by 2 bases. The V gene's germline CDR1 is SEHNR and CDR2 FQNEAQ (reference sequence). The CDR3 bases are TGTGCCAGCAGCCCTAGACTAGCGGGAACGGCCTACAATGAGCAGTTCTTC. It is translated as CASSPRLAGTAYNEQFF.

The V call is TRBV5-4, the J call TRBJ2-1, with D tentatively TRBD2 (6 bases). CDR3 size: 12 residues. With 2 bases removed from V and 7 bases from J, the gap between germline ends came to 7 bases. CDR1 and CDR2 (germline): SGHNT, YYREEE (reference sequence). The CDR3 sequence: CASSFAGNEQFF. The CDR3 DNA sequence: TGTGCCAGCAGCTTTGCGGGGAATGAGCAGTTCTTC.

The chain links TRBV6-5 to TRBJ1-1; D possibly corresponds to TRBD1 (6 bases). Germline values: CDR1 MNHEY, CDR2 SVGAGI. Trimming took off 2 bases at V and 5 bases at J, with 12 bases between the two ends. CDR3 size: 14 residues. The CDR3 loop is CASSYQGRYTEAFF. CDR3 DNA sequence: TGTGCCAGCAGTTACCAGGGGCGATATACTGAAGCTTTCTTT.

The V call is TRBV6-5, the J call TRBJ1-5; D unresolved. The CDR3 sequence is 15 residues long. CDR1 MNHEY and CDR2 SVGAGI come from the germline V gene. V lost 5 bases to trimming and J lost 4 bases, with 15 bases between them. CDR3: CASSVSGDSNQPQHF. In nucleotides, the CDR3 is TGTGCCAGCAGTGTCTCCGGGGATTCTAATCAGCCCCAGCATTTT.

J is TRBJ2-1 and V is TRBV7-9; a possible D gene is TRBD1 (6 bases). The ends were cut back, 3 bases at V and 9 bases at J, with 15 bases in the middle. The CDR3 is made up of 14 amino acids. Germline loops: CDR1 SEHNR, CDR2 FQNEAQ (reference sequence). CDR3 sequence reads: CASSFSTGDGEQFF. The CDR3 DNA is TGTGCCAGCAGCTTTTCGACAGGAGATGGTGAGCAGTTCTTC.

The genes are TRBV9 and TRBJ2-1, with D possibly TRBD2 on 8 matching bases. The CDR3 has 16 residues. V was pared by 3 bases and J by 9 bases, with 22 bases between. Germline CDR1 reads SGDLS; CDR2 reads YYNGEE. This chain's CDR3 is CASSAPVEGAGGEQFF. In DNA form, the CDR3 reads TGTGCCAGCAGCGCCCCGGTGGAGGGGGCGGGGGGTGAGCAGTTCTTC.